Listed below are T cell receptor beta chains from one sample, sequenced in a study of cytomegalovirus exposure and HLA in healthy donors. This table comes from immunoSEQ multiplex PCR, and its TCRdb copy is limited to in-frame clones, with some not included. Of more than 100,000 clones in the sample, approximately 79% were seen once. The sequencing input was PBMCs. These receptors were obtained from a man aged 50-60 years in good health and CMV-seropositive. CDR3s include the opening cysteine and the closing phenylalanine or tryptophan. D genes are given only for firm matches. The listing skips clone size in some rows; elsewhere it reads once, few, many or a size class.

j_gene	d_gene	v_gene	abundance	len	CDR3aa	CDR3nt
TRBJ1-2	TRBD1	TRBV7-8	.	14	CASSPQEGARGYTF	TGTGCCAGCAGCCCCCAAGAGGGGGCGCGAGGCTACACCTTC
TRBJ1-1	.	TRBV11-2	.	15	CASSRSGQGGTEAFF	TGTGCCAGCAGCCGTAGCGGCCAGGGAGGCACTGAAGCTTTCTTT
TRBJ2-5	TRBD1	TRBV18	.	16	CASSPPNRGLRETQYF	TGTGCCAGCTCACCACCGAACAGGGGGCTGCGGGAGACCCAGTACTTC
TRBJ2-7	TRBD1	TRBV7-3	.	14	CASSLAGGTYEQYF	TGTGCCAGCAGCTTGGCAGGGGGCACCTACGAGCAGTACTTC
TRBJ2-1	TRBD2	TRBV11-2	.	17	CASSFRGGGSIDNEQFF	TGTGCCAGCAGCTTCCGGGGAGGCGGGAGCATTGACAATGAGCAGTTCTTC
TRBJ2-5	TRBD1	TRBV9	.	17	CASSKGVSGTGQETQYF	TGTGCCAGCAGTAAAGGGGTCTCTGGGACAGGACAAGAGACCCAGTACTTC
TRBJ2-1	TRBD2	TRBV2	once	15	CASSRLAGAENEQFF	TGTGCCAGCAGTCGTCTAGCGGGAGCAGAAAATGAGCAGTTCTTC
TRBJ1-4	.	TRBV5-6	.	15	CASSRGASTNEKLFF	TGTGCCAGCAGCCGCGGGGCTTCAACTAATGAAAAACTGTTTTTT
TRBJ2-7	TRBD1	TRBV7-9	few	14	CASSLGGTNYEQYF	TGTGCCAGCAGCCTAGGGGGCACGAACTACGAGCAGTACTTC
TRBJ2-3	TRBD2	TRBV18	.	17	CASSPLGLAVYTDTQYF	TGTGCCAGCTCACCTCTCGGACTAGCGGTATACACAGATACGCAGTATTTT
TRBJ2-5	.	TRBV11-2	.	14	CASSLDTGYGTQYF	TGCGCCAGCAGCTTAGACACAGGGTACGGGACCCAGTACTTC
TRBJ2-4	.	TRBV5-6	.	14	CASTLGLAKNIQYF	TGTGCCAGCACCCTGGGACTAGCCAAAAACATTCAGTACTTC
TRBJ2-1	.	TRBV6-6	.	15	CASSKQPFSYNEQFF	TGTGCCAGCAGCAAACAGCCTTTTTCCTACAATGAGCAGTTCTTC
TRBJ1-1	.	TRBV7-2	once	14	CASTSDSPWTEAFF	TGTGCCAGCACCTCGGACAGCCCCTGGACTGAAGCTTTCTTT
TRBJ1-5	.	TRBV30	.	16	CAWSVATSGSNQPQHF	TGTGCCTGGAGTGTTGCTACTTCAGGGAGCAATCAGCCCCAGCATTTT
TRBJ2-7	.	TRBV18	once	14	CASSPPVRADEQYF	TGTGCCAGCTCACCACCGGTCAGGGCCGACGAGCAGTACTTC
TRBJ2-7	TRBD2	TRBV5-4	.	17	CASSWGLIAGNSYEQYF	TGTGCCAGCAGCTGGGGGTTGATAGCGGGAAACTCCTACGAGCAGTACTTC
TRBJ2-7	TRBD1	TRBV28	.	14	CASIRDRTSYEQYF	TGTGCCAGCATCCGGGACAGGACCTCCTACGAGCAGTACTTC
TRBJ2-2	.	TRBV4-3	.	16	CASSREALGNTGELFF	TGCGCCAGCAGCCGGGAGGCGTTGGGGAACACCGGGGAGCTGTTTTTT
TRBJ2-5	.	TRBV7-9	.	15	CSSSKGRGARETQYF	TGTTCCAGCAGCAAGGGACGGGGGGCAAGAGAGACCCAGTACTTC